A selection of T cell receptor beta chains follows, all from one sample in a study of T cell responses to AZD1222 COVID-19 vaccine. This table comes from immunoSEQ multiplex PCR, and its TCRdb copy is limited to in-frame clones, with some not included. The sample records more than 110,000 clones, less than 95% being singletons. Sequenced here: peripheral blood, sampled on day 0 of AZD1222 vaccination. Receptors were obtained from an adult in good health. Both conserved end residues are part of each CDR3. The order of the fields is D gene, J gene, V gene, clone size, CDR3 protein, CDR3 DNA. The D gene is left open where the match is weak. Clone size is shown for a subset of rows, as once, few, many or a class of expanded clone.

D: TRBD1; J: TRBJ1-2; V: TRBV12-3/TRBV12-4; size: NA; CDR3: CASSLGDRYGYTF; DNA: TGTGCCAGCAGTTTAGGGGACAGATATGGCTACACCTTC
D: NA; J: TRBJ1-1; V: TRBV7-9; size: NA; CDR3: CASSLGRTMTAFF; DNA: TGTGCCAGCAGCTTAGGTAGGACCATGACTGCTTTCTTT
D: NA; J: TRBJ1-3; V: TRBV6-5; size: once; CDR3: CASSTDRTSGNTIYF; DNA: TGTGCCAGCAGCACAGACAGAACCTCTGGAAACACCATATATTTT
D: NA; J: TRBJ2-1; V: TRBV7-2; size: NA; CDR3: CASSTKKGSGVDEQFF; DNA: TGTGCCAGCAGCACAAAAAAGGGATCCGGAGTCGATGAGCAGTTCTTC
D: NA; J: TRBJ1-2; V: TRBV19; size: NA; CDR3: CASSHGSPYGYTF; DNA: TGTGCCAGTAGTCACGGCAGCCCCTATGGCTACACCTTC
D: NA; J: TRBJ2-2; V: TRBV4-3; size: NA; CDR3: CASSQARQGGTGELFF; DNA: TGCGCCAGCAGCCAAGCGCGACAGGGAGGCACCGGGGAGCTGTTTTTT
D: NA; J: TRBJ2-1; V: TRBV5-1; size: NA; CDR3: CASSLNYNEQFF; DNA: TGCGCCAGCAGCTTGAACTACAATGAGCAGTTCTTC
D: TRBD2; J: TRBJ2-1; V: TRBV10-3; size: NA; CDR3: CATGLAGPNEQFF; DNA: TGTGCCACCGGACTAGCCGGGCCCAATGAGCAGTTCTTC
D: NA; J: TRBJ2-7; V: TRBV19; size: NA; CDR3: CASSTGPGAGTGSYEQYF; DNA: TGTGCCAGTAGTACAGGCCCGGGGGCGGGGACTGGCTCCTACGAGCAGTACTTC
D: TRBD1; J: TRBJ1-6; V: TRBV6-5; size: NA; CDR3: CASSLGTGGTSPLHF; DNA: TGTGCCAGCAGTCTTGGGACAGGGGGCACTTCACCCCTCCACTTT
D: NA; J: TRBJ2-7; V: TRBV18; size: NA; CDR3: CASSPQGREQYF; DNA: TGTGCCAGCTCACCACAGGGACGGGAGCAGTACTTC
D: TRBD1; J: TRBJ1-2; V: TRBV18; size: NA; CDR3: CASSPIDRENYGYTF; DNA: TGTGCCAGCTCACCAATAGACAGGGAGAACTATGGCTACACCTTC
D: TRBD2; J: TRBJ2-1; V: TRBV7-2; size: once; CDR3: CASSLAGTSLANEQFF; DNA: TGTGCCAGCAGCTTAGCCGGGACTAGCTTGGCCAATGAGCAGTTCTTC
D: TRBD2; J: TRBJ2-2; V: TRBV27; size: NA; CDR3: CASSLRTAGASGTGELFF; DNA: TGTGCCAGCAGTTTACGCACCGCAGGCGCTAGCGGCACCGGGGAGCTGTTTTTT
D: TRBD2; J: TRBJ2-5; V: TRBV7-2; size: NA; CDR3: CASSLTSSETQYF; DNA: TGTGCCAGCAGCTTGACTAGCTCGGAGACCCAGTACTTC
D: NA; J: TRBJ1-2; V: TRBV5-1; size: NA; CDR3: CASSASGANYGYTF; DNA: TGCGCCAGCAGTGCTTCAGGAGCTAACTATGGCTACACCTTC
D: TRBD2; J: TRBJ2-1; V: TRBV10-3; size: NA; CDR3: CAISDTSGSYNEQFF; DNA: TGTGCCATCAGCGATACTAGCGGGAGTTACAATGAGCAGTTCTTC
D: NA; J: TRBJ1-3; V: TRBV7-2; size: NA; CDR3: CASSLDFSGNTIYF; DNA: TGTGCCAGCAGCTTAGATTTCTCTGGAAACACCATATATTTT
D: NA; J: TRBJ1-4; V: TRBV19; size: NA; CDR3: CASSIQRIATNEKLFF; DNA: TGTGCCAGTAGTATTCAGAGGATAGCAACTAATGAAAAACTGTTTTTT
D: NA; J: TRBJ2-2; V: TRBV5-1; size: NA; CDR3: CASSLSEAGELFF; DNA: TGCGCCAGCAGCTTAAGTGAGGCCGGGGAGCTGTTTTTT
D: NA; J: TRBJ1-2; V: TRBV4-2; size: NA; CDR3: CASSQENSKGYTF; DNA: TGTGCCAGCAGCCAAGAAAACTCTAAGGGCTACACCTTC
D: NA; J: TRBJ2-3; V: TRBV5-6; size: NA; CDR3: CASSPGGWKGSDTQYF; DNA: TGTGCCAGCAGCCCAGGTGGTTGGAAGGGCTCAGATACGCAGTATTTT
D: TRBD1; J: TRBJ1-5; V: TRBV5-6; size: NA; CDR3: CASSLDRDQPQHF; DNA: TGTGCCAGCAGCCTAGACAGGGATCAGCCCCAGCATTTT
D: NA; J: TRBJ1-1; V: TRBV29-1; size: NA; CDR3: CSVLQGPGTEAFF; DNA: TGCAGCGTTCTGCAGGGGCCCGGCACTGAAGCTTTCTTT
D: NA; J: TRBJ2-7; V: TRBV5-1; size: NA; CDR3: CASSRGDSYEQYF; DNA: TGCGCCAGCAGCCGAGGGGACTCCTACGAGCAGTACTTC
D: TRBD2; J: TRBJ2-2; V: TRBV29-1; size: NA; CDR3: CSVGTSGPTGELFF; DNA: TGCAGCGTGGGGACTAGCGGACCCACCGGGGAGCTGTTTTTT
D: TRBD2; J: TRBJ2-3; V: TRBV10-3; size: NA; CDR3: CATSYGLAGGGTDTQYF; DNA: TGTGCCACCTCATACGGACTAGCGGGGGGCGGGACAGATACGCAGTATTTT
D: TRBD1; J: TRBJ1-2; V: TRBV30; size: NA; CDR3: CAWRDRGYYGYTF; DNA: TGTGCCTGGAGGGACAGGGGGTACTATGGCTACACCTTC
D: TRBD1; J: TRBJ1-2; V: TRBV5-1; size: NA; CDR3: CASSFPDRESGYTF; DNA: TGCGCCAGCAGCTTCCCGGACAGGGAAAGTGGCTACACCTTC
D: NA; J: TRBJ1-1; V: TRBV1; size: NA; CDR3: CTSSIGTGRLNTEAFF; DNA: TGCACCAGCAGCATCGGGACAGGGAGACTTAACACTGAAGCTTTCTTT
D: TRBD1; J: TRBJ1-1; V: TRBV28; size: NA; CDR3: CASSTPPGQGARAFF; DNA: TGTGCCAGCAGCACGCCTCCGGGACAGGGGGCACGTGCTTTCTTT